These 24 T cell receptor beta chains were all obtained from the same sample, sequenced in a study of metastatic and nonmetastatic thyroid tumors. No patient received treatment before thyroid surgery. From the PCR reads, TCRdb re-called clones with MiXCR. The sample lists 21,000 or so clones, around 16% occurring once. Sequenced: blood. The source of these receptors is a female donor with papillary thyroid cancer or a benign thyroid nodule (not recorded which). Some clones in this sample may be carry-over from other donors' samples.

In its sample, this clone ranks as medium-sized. V gene TRBV28 combines with J gene TRBJ2-7; 10 bases match TRBD2. Germline assignment: CDR1 MDHEN and CDR2 SYDVKM. The junction had 6 bases not matched to a gene; V was cut back by 4 bases and J by 3 bases. CDR3 length equals 15 residues. CDR3 region: CASSSGSGRIYEQYF. DNA for the CDR3: TGTGCCAGCAGTTCGGGTAGCGGGAGGATCTACGAGCAGTACTTC.

This clone was seen ten or more times. The chain employs TRBV12-3 or TRBV12-4 and TRBJ1-1; weak D call: TRBD1 (5 bases). This CDR3 has 15 amino acids. V was pared by 5 bases and J by 1 base, with 14 bases between. The CDR3 region is CASSALGGKNTEAFF. The CDR3, as DNA: TGTGCCAGCAGTGCCCTGGGGGGGAAGAACACTGAAGCTTTCTTT.

This clone is medium-sized (0.01 to 0.1%) within its sample. This chain uses TRBV6-1 with TRBJ1-1, with 9 bases aligning to TRBD1. This CDR3 is 14 amino acids long. Per germline, CDR1 MNHNS and CDR2 SASEGT. V was pared by 7 bases and J by 2 bases, with 5 bases of the junction left unmatched. CDR3: CASTGTGLNTEAFF. The CDR3 DNA sequence: TGTGCCAGCACAGGGACAGGGCTTAACACTGAAGCTTTCTTT.

This clone was seen at least ten times. The chain combines TRBV19 with TRBJ1-1, with D unclear. The CDR3 sequence is 15 residues long. Trimming removed 4 bases from V and 0 bases from J, with 12 bases in between. The germline CDR1 and CDR2 sequences are LNHDA and SQIVND (reference sequence). CDR3 in DNA: TGTGCCAGTAGTACCTCTAACAGATTGAACACTGAAGCTTTCTTT. Amino acid sequence: CASSTSNRLNTEAFF.

This clone is classed as medium-sized. This chain's CDR3 is CASSFRTGEDTQYF. CDR3 coding DNA: TGTGCCAGCAGTTTTAGGACAGGGGAAGATACGCAGTATTTT. The rearrangement links TRBV27 to TRBJ2-3; 9 positions agree with TRBD1. The CDR3 totals 14 residues. V lost 3 bases to trimming and J lost 5 bases; unmatched junction nucleotides: 3. Germline V gene lookup returns CDR1 MNHEY and CDR2 SMNVEV (reference sequence).

V is TRBV6-5 and J is TRBJ2-7; 7 bases are shared with TRBD2. The CDR3 covers 14 residues. Trimming cost V 4 bases and J 0 bases; bases outside gene matches: 3. Germline V gene lookup returns CDR1 MNHEY and CDR2 SVGAGI. The chain's CDR3 is CASSLGGDSYEQYF. In DNA form, the CDR3 reads TGTGCCAGCAGTTTGGGGGGGGACTCCTACGAGCAGTACTTC.

This clone was detected only a few times. J is TRBJ1-1 and V is TRBV12-5, with unresolved D. V lost 1 base to trimming and J lost 5 bases, with 8 bases between them. The CDR3 has 13 amino acids. Germline-derived CDR1 and CDR2 are LGHNT and FRNRAP. CDR3 protein: CASGLESGTEAFF. Written as DNA, the CDR3 is TGTGCTAGTGGTTTGGAGTCGGGGACTGAAGCTTTCTTT.

This clone was detected a few times. This may be a read error, as it is one base from a much larger clone. The rearrangement uses TRBV6-1 and TRBJ2-2, with 7 bases matching TRBD1. CDR1 MNHNS and CDR2 SASEGT come from the germline V gene. The CDR3 consists of 14 residues. The CDR3 region is CASRGQSNTEELFF. For the CDR3, the DNA is TGTGCCAGCAGGGGACAGTCGAACACCGAGGAGCTGTTTTTT.

This clone has at least ten counts. The rearrangement links TRBV19 to TRBJ1-5; 9 nucleotides line up with TRBD1. This CDR3 has 17 residues. V gave up 1 base and J gave up 2 bases; unmatched junction bases: 6. Germline CDR1 reads LNHDA; CDR2 reads SQIVND (reference sequence). The CDR3 nucleotides read TGTGCCAGTAGTATAGCATCGACAGGGGGAGGCAATCAGCCCCAGCATTTT. Its translation is CASSIASTGGGNQPQHF.

This clone appeared many times. V gene TRBV2 combines with J gene TRBJ1-6; D not certain. Deletions cut 8 bases from V and 0 bases from J, with 11 bases between. The CDR3 spans 15 residues. Germline loops: CDR1 SNHLY, CDR2 FYNNEI. CDR3 nucleotides: TGTGCCAGCCGTAATGGCGTCTCCTATAATTCACCCCTCCACTTT. It codes for CASRNGVSYNSPLHF.

This clone was observed at least ten times. This chain connects TRBV24-1 to TRBJ1-5; 7 nucleotides agree with TRBD1. This CDR3 comprises 14 residues. Germline V gives CDR1 KGHDR, CDR2 SFDVKD. J gave up 6 bases and V 4 bases, and 5 bases lay outside the gene matches. The CDR3 DNA is TGTGCCACCAGTGACGACAGGGACGTTCAGCCCCAGCATTTT. It specifies CATSDDRDVQPQHF.

The V gene is TRBV7-9, the J gene TRBJ2-2; D not resolved. The CDR3 sequence is 13 residues long. Germline V gives CDR1 SEHNR, CDR2 FQNEAQ (reference sequence). Trimming took off 6 bases at V and 6 bases at J, with 11 bases between the two ends. CDR3 protein: CASRDLRAGELFF. In DNA, the CDR3 is TGTGCCAGCAGGGACCTACGCGCCGGGGAGCTGTTTTTT.

The V and J genes are TRBV18 and TRBJ2-2; D is possibly TRBD1 (6 bases). The CDR3 covers 16 residues. Trimming shortened V by 3 bases and J by 1 base, and 12 bases separated the two germline ends. Germline CDR1 KGHSH, CDR2 LQKENI. CDR3 sequence (DNA): TGTGCCAGCTCACCGTTTTCACAGGGGAACACCGGGGAGCTGTTTTTT. It yields the protein CASSPFSQGNTGELFF.

This clone was seen at least ten times. The genes are TRBV27 and TRBJ2-1, with TRBD2 matching 7 bases. CDR3 length: 13 residues. Per germline, CDR1 MNHEY and CDR2 SMNVEV (reference sequence). V lost 5 bases, J lost 5 bases, and 3 bases stayed unmatched. The CDR3 loop reads CASSTSANNEQFF. CDR3 nucleotide sequence: TGTGCCAGCAGTACTAGCGCGAACAATGAGCAGTTCTTC.

This clone appeared a single time. The chain is built from TRBV5-1 and TRBJ2-7; 7 positions agree with TRBD1. V dropped 2 bases and J dropped 6; count of bases not matched to a gene: 8. Germline lookup yields CDR1 SGHRS and CDR2 YFSETQ. The CDR3 is 14 residues long. For the CDR3, the DNA is TGCGCCAGCAGCTTACAACAGGGGAGCGGCGAGCAGTACTTC. Its translation is CASSLQQGSGEQYF.

This clone has ten or more counts. V and J are TRBV20-1 and TRBJ2-5; 11 positions match TRBD1. Germline V gives CDR1 DFQATT, CDR2 SNEGSKA (reference sequence). Trimming cost V 6 bases and J 6 bases; bases outside gene matches: 6. This CDR3 is 13 amino acids long. As DNA, the CDR3 is TGCAGTGCACTTGGACAGGGGGCAAAGACCCAGTACTTC. Translating it yields CSALGQGAKTQYF.

This clone has just a few counts. The J gene is TRBJ1-1, the V gene TRBV6-4, with D unclear. CDR1 MRHNA and CDR2 SNTAGT come from the germline V gene. V was shortened by 5 bases and J by 0 bases, with 16 bases between the two germline ends. The CDR3 contains 16 residues. CDR3 coding DNA: TGTGCCAGCAGTTATGAAACAGTAAATCTGAACACTGAAGCTTTCTTT. It encodes CASSYETVNLNTEAFF.

Many counts were recorded for this clone. V gene TRBV29-1 combines with J gene TRBJ2-7; D is unresolved. Germline V gene data show CDR1 as SQVTM and CDR2 as ANQGSEA. The V gene lost 5 bases and the J gene lost 0 bases, with 8 bases spanning the gap. The CDR3 is 12 residues long. The CDR3 sequence: CSVSSISYEQYF. The CDR3 coding sequence is TGCAGCGTTTCGAGCATCTCCTACGAGCAGTACTTC.

The chain uses TRBV20-1 and TRBJ1-2; maybe TRBD1 (5 bases). This CDR3 is 15 amino acids long. Germline CDR1 and CDR2: DFQATT and SNEGSKA (reference sequence). Trimming left V 0 bases short and J 5 bases short, with 16 bases between. CDR3 residues: CSARDSRGESYGYTF. CDR3 DNA sequence: TGCAGTGCTAGAGATTCCAGAGGGGAGTCTTATGGCTACACCTTC.

Sample share makes this clone medium-sized. The gene calls are TRBV6-1 and TRBJ1-6; D is possibly TRBD1 (5 bases). Deletions cut 10 bases from V and 7 bases from J, with 14 bases between. Germline lookup yields CDR1 MNHNS and CDR2 SASEGT. The CDR3 totals 13 residues. As DNA, the CDR3 is TGTGCCACCACTTTTGGGGGAAATTCACCCCTCCACTTT. Translation gives CATTFGGNSPLHF.

This clone was found many times. The V call is TRBV20-1, the J call TRBJ1-1; weak D call: TRBD1 (5 bases). CDR1 and CDR2 (germline): DFQATT, SNEGSKA (reference sequence). V was clipped by 3 bases and J by 10 bases, with 18 bases between them. The CDR3 is 13 amino acids. The DNA for the CDR3 is TGCAGTGCTAGGGTCAGGGAAAGTTCATTAGCTTTCTTT. Residues: CSARVRESSLAFF.

By share, this clone ranks as medium-sized. The chain carries TRBV2 and TRBJ1-4; 9 bases agree with TRBD1. CDR1 is SNHLY and CDR2 is FYNNEI in the germline V gene. Trimming at V came to 6 bases and at J to 8 bases, leaving 10 bases not matched to a gene. The CDR3 covers 15 residues. This CDR3 reads CASRPTGTGSEKLFF. CDR3 coding DNA: TGTGCCAGCAGGCCAACCGGGACAGGGAGCGAAAAACTGTTTTTT.

Judged by abundance, this clone is medium-sized. This chain uses TRBV28 with TRBJ1-1; no clear D gene. This CDR3 comprises 13 residues. Germline loops: CDR1 MDHEN, CDR2 SYDVKM. The V end lost 2 bases, the J end lost 2 bases, and 6 bases lay between the germline ends. The CDR3 here is CASSLGRNTEAFF. DNA for the CDR3: TGTGCCAGCAGTTTAGGCCGAAACACTGAAGCTTTCTTT.

The sample holds a few counts of this clone. The V gene is TRBV28, the J gene TRBJ2-7; no definite D call. The CDR3 loop spans 15 amino acids. The V gene lost 1 base and the J gene lost 9 bases, with 19 bases spanning the gap. Germline CDR1 and CDR2: MDHEN and SYDVKM. The CDR3 nucleotides read TGTGCCAGCAGTTTATACCCGATCGGGTACGAAGGGCAGTACTTC. This gives the protein CASSLYPIGYEGQYF.